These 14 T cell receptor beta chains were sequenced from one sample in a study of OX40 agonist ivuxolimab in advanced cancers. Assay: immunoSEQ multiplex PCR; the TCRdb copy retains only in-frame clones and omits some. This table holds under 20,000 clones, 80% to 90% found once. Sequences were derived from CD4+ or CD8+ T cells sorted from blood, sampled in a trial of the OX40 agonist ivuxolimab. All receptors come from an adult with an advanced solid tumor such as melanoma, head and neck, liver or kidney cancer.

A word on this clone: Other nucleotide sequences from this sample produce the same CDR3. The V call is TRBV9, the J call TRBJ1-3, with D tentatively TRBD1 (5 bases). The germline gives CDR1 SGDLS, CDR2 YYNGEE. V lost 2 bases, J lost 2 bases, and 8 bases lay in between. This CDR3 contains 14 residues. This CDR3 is CASSVTRAGNTIYF. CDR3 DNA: TGTGCCAGCAGCGTCACCAGGGCTGGAAACACCATATATTTT.

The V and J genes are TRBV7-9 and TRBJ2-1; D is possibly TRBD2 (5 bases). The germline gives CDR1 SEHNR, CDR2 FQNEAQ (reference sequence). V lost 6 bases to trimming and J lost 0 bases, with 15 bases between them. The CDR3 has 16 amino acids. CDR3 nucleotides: TGTGCCAGCAGGAACCCCGGGAAGGACTCCTACAATGAGCAGTTCTTC. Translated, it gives CASRNPGKDSYNEQFF.

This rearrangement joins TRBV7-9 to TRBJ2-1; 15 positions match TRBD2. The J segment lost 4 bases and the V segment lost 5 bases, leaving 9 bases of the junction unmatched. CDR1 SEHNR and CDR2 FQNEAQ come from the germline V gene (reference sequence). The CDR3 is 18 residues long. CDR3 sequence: CASSRTSGRAVLYNEQFF. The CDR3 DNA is TGTGCCAGCAGCCGGACTAGCGGGAGGGCCGTCTTATACAATGAGCAGTTCTTC. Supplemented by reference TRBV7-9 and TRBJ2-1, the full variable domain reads DTGVSQNPRHKITKRGQNVTFRCDPISEHNRLYWYRQTLGQGPEFLTYFQNEAQLEKSRLLSDRFSAERPKGSFSTLEIQRTEQGDSAMYLCASSRTSGRAVLYNEQFFGPGTRLTVL.

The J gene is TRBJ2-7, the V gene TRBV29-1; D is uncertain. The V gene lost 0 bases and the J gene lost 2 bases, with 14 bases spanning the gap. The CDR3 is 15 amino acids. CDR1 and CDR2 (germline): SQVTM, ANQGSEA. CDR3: CSVEDQRYRPYEQYF. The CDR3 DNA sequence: TGCAGCGTTGAAGATCAGCGTTATCGCCCCTACGAGCAGTACTTC.

The CDR3 here is CASSLGPGQPQHF. CDR3 DNA sequence: TGCGCCAGCAGCTTGGGACCGGGGCAGCCCCAGCATTTT. The rearrangement joins TRBV5-1 to TRBJ1-5; D is uncertain. Germline lookup yields CDR1 SGHRS and CDR2 YFSETQ. Trimming removed 0 bases at V and 7 bases at J, with 8 bases between. There are 13 residues in the CDR3.

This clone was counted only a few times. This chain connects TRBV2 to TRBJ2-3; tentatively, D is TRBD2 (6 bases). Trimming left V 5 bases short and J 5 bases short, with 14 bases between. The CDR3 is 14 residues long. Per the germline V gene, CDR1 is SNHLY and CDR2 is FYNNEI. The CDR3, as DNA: TGTGCCAGCAGTCCGCCGGGAGTGGTAGATACGCAGTATTTT. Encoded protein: CASSPPGVVDTQYF. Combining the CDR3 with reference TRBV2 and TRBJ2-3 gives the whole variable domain EPEVTQTPSHQVTQMGQEVILRCVPISNHLYFYWYRQILGQKVEFLVSFYNNEISEKSEIFDDQFSVERPDGSNFTLKIRSTKLEDSAMYFCASSPPGVVDTQYFGPGTRLTVL.

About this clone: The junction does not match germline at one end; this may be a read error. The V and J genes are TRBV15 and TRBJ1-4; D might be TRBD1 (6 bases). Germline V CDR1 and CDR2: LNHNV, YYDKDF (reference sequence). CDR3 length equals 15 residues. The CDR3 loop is CAASSRQEPNEKLFF. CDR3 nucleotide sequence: TGTGCCGCCAGCAGTCGACAGGAACCGAATGAAAAACTGTTTTTT.

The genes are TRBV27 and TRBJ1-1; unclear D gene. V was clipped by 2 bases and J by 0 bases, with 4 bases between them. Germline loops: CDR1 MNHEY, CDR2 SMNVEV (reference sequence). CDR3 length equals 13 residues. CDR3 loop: CASSLVLNTEAFF. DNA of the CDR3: TGTGCCAGCAGTTTAGTCCTGAACACTGAAGCTTTCTTT.

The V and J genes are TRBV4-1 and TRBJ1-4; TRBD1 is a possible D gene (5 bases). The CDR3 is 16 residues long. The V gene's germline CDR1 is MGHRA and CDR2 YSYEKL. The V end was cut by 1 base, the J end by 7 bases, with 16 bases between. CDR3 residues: CASSQGSGGEGEKLFF. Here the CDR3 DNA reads TGCGCCAGCAGCCAAGGATCGGGGGGAGAAGGTGAAAAACTGTTTTTT.

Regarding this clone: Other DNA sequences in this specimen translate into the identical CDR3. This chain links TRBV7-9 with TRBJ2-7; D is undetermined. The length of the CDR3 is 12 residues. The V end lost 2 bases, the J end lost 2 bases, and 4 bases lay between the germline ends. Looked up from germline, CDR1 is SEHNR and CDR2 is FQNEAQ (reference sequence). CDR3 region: CASSLSPYEQYF. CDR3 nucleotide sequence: TGTGCCAGCAGCTTATCCCCCTACGAGCAGTACTTC. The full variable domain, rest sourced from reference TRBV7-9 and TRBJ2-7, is DTGVSQNPRHKITKRGQNVTFRCDPISEHNRLYWYRQTLGQGPEFLTYFQNEAQLEKSRLLSDRFSAERPKGSFSTLEIQRTEQGDSAMYLCASSLSPYEQYFGPGTRLTVT.

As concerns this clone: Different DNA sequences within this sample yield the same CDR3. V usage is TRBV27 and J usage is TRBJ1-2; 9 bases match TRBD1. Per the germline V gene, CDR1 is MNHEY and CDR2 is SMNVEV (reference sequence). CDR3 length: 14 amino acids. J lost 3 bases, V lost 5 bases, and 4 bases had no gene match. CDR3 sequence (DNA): TGTGCCAGCAGTAGTACAGGGGGCGACTATGGCTACACCTTC. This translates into CASSSTGGDYGYTF.

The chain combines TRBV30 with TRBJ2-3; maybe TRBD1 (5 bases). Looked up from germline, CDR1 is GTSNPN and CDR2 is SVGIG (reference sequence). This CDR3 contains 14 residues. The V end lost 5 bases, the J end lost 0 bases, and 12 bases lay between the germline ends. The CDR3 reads CAWGARYSTDTQYF. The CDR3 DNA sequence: TGTGCCTGGGGGGCTAGGTACAGCACAGATACGCAGTATTTT.

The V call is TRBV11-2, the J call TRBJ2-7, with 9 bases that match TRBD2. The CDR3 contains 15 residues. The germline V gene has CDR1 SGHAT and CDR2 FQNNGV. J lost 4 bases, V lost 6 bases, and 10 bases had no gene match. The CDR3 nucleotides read TGTGCCAGCAGTACGAGCGTGACTAGCGGATACGAGCAGTACTTC. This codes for CASSTSVTSGYEQYF.

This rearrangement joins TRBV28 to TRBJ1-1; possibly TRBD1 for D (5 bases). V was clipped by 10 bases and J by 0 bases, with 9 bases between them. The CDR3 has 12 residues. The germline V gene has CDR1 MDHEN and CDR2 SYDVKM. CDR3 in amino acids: CATRTMNTEAFF. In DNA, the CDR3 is TGTGCCACTCGGACAATGAACACTGAAGCTTTCTTT.